The 21 T cell receptor beta chains below all came from one sample that was sequenced in a study of radiotherapy plus CTLA-4 blockade in lung cancer. TCRdb keeps only in-frame clones here, not all; method: immunoSEQ multiplex PCR. The sample carries tens of thousands of clones, about 88% recorded once. Here the sequenced sample was peripheral blood, taken from a patient treated with radiotherapy plus ipilimumab. Source of these receptors: a human donor with non-small cell lung cancer whose response to radiotherapy plus ipilimumab could not be evaluated.

This clone was seen a single time. The CDR3 DNA follows: TGTGCCAGCAGTTTCGAACAGGGGGCGGGTCAGCCCCAGCATTTT. Protein product: CASSFEQGAGQPQHF. This rearrangement joins TRBV7-2 to TRBJ1-5; 9 bases align to TRBD1. Germline V gene sequence: CDR1 SGHTA, CDR2 FQGNSA. This CDR3 region has 15 residues. V gave up 6 bases and J gave up 6 bases; unmatched junction bases: 9. The full variable domain, rest sourced from reference TRBV7-2 and TRBJ1-5, is GAGVSQSPSNKVTEKGKDVELRCDPISGHTALYWYRQSLGQGLEFLIYFQGNSAPDKSGLPSDRFSAERTGGSVSTLTIQRTQQEDSAVYLCASSFEQGAGQPQHFGDGTRLSIL.

This chain links TRBV27 with TRBJ2-1; 10 bases agree with TRBD2. Trimming removed 4 bases from V and 2 bases from J; junction bases left unmatched: 2. The CDR3 loop spans 15 amino acids. Germline values: CDR1 MNHEY, CDR2 SMNVEV (reference sequence). The CDR3 is CASSWTSGPYNEQFF. The CDR3, as DNA: TGTGCCAGCAGTTGGACTAGCGGACCCTACAATGAGCAGTTCTTC.

The chain joins TRBV19 to TRBJ2-1; 8 nucleotides align to TRBD1. Per the germline V gene, CDR1 is LNHDA and CDR2 is SQIVND (reference sequence). After removal of 7 bases from V and 3 bases from J, the junction contained 5 bases not matched to a gene. The CDR3 extends over 14 amino acids. The CDR3 coding sequence is TGTGCCAGTAATTCCGGGACAGGCTACAATGAGCAGTTCTTC. Encoded protein: CASNSGTGYNEQFF.

This chain links TRBV9 with TRBJ2-2; D ambiguous. Trimming shortened V by 0 bases and J by 4 bases, and 4 bases separated the two germline ends. Germline V gene lookup returns CDR1 SGDLS and CDR2 YYNGEE. CDR3 length: 13 amino acids. The CDR3 region is CASSVEATGELFF. DNA of the CDR3: TGTGCCAGCAGCGTAGAAGCCACCGGGGAGCTGTTTTTT.

This clone was seen a handful of times. This chain joins TRBV6-5 and TRBJ1-2; TRBD1 agrees at 10 bases. This CDR3 region has 13 residues. With 5 bases clipped from V and 8 bases from J, the junction kept 5 bases outside the gene matches. Germline CDR1 and CDR2: MNHEY and SVGAGI. CDR3 sequence reads: CASSPGTGEGYTF. The CDR3 coding sequence is TGTGCCAGCAGTCCCGGGACAGGGGAAGGCTACACCTTC.

CDR3 nucleotide sequence: TGTGCCAGCACTCCGACAGGGGGCCGTGGTGAAGCTTTCTTT. Translation: CASTPTGGRGEAFF. The rearrangement joins TRBV25-1 to TRBJ1-1, with 10 bases lining up with TRBD1. Germline V CDR1 and CDR2: MGHDK, SYGVNS. The CDR3 loop spans 14 amino acids. Trimming removed 7 bases from V and 7 bases from J; junction bases left unmatched: 9. The variable domain in full, completed from reference TRBV25-1 and TRBJ1-1, reads EADIYQTPRYLVIGTGKKITLECSQTMGHDKMYWYQQDPGMELHLIHYSYGVNSTEKGDLSSESTVSRIRTEHFPLTLESARPSHTSQYLCASTPTGGRGEAFFGQGTRLTVV.

V is TRBV4-3 and J is TRBJ2-7, with a tentative D call TRBD1 (6 bases). Trimming took off 3 bases at V and 5 bases at J, with 17 bases between the two ends. CDR1 LGHNA and CDR2 YSLEER come from the germline V gene. The CDR3 loop spans 15 amino acids. CDR3 in amino acids: CASSHELQGSDEQYF. The CDR3 nucleotides read TGCGCCAGCAGCCATGAATTACAGGGTAGCGACGAGCAGTACTTC.

The rearrangement links TRBV7-9 to TRBJ2-5; D perhaps matches TRBD1 (6 bases). This CDR3 has 14 amino acids. Germline V gene sequence: CDR1 SEHNR, CDR2 FQNEAQ (reference sequence). Trimming stripped 3 bases from V and 2 bases from J, with 10 bases between. The DNA of the CDR3 is TGTGCCAGCAGCTTTCGACAGGCTCAAGAGACCCAGTACTTC. Its translation is CASSFRQAQETQYF.

The V gene is TRBV27, the J gene TRBJ2-7, with D maybe TRBD2 (6 bases). Germline CDR1 MNHEY, CDR2 SMNVEV (reference sequence). V gave up 7 bases and J gave up 0 bases, with 16 bases separating them. The CDR3 is made up of 15 amino acids. CDR3 in amino acids: CASTDTGGNSYEQYF. CDR3 in DNA: TGTGCCAGCACCGATACTGGAGGGAACTCCTACGAGCAGTACTTC.

The chain employs TRBV5-4 and TRBJ1-5; possibly TRBD1 for D (6 bases). V was pared by 4 bases and J by 6 bases, with 11 bases between. The length of the CDR3 is 13 residues. In germline, CDR1 is SGHNT, CDR2 YYREEE (reference sequence). CDR3 in DNA: TGTGCCAGCAGCGTACAGGGAACTCAGCCCCAGCATTTT. It encodes CASSVQGTQPQHF.

This clone has only one observation. This sequence joins TRBV5-5 and TRBJ1-6, with a weak D call TRBD1 (5 bases). Trimming took 0 bases from V and 14 from J, leaving 15 bases between them. Germline-derived CDR1 and CDR2 are SGHKS and YYEKEE (reference sequence). The CDR3 runs 14 residues. In nucleotides, the CDR3 is TGTGCCAGCAGCTTGGAGCACGCCGAAGGGGCCCTCCACTTT. Protein: CASSLEHAEGALHF.

The chain joins TRBV10-2 to TRBJ2-3; weak D call: TRBD2 (6 bases). CDR3 length equals 18 residues. From germline, CDR1 is WSHSY and CDR2 SAAADI. With 2 bases removed from V and 0 bases from J, the gap between germline ends came to 18 bases. The CDR3, as DNA: TGCGCCAGCAGTGAGGCCGCTGGGGCCGGGACTAGCACAGATACGCAGTATTTT. Translated: CASSEAAGAGTSTDTQYF.

The chain joins TRBV5-1 to TRBJ1-2; D might be TRBD1 (6 bases). This CDR3 contains 13 residues. Per germline, CDR1 SGHRS and CDR2 YFSETQ. Between the trimmed V and J ends, which lost 1 base and 2 bases, there was a span of 6 bases. CDR3 in amino acids: CASSLQGNYGYTF. Here the CDR3 DNA reads TGCGCCAGCAGCTTGCAGGGGAACTATGGCTACACCTTC.

The V and J genes are TRBV18 and TRBJ2-2, with TRBD2 identical over 9 bases. J was trimmed by 4 bases and V by 0 bases; bases with no gene match: 3. CDR1 KGHSH and CDR2 LQKENI come from the germline V gene. The length of the CDR3 is 16 residues. Written as DNA, the CDR3 is TGTGCCAGCTCACCACCGAATAGCGGGAGCACCGGGGAGCTGTTTTTT. Protein product: CASSPPNSGSTGELFF.

The chain uses TRBV6-5 and TRBJ1-1, with D possibly being TRBD1 (6 bases). From germline, CDR1 is MNHEY and CDR2 SVGAGI. This CDR3 has 13 residues. The V end was cut by 6 bases, the J end by 1 base, with 9 bases between. The CDR3 loop is CASRKQGNTEAFF. The CDR3 DNA sequence: TGTGCCAGCAGGAAACAGGGGAACACTGAAGCTTTCTTT.

J is TRBJ1-1 and V is TRBV7-9; TRBD1 aligns across 7 bases. Germline assignment: CDR1 SEHNR and CDR2 FQNEAQ (reference sequence). The length of the CDR3 is 16 residues. V was clipped by 5 bases and J by 1 base; unmatched bases: 10. The CDR3 region has the DNA TGTGCCAGCAGCCTCAGGAGACAGGGAGAGAACACTGAAGCTTTCTTT. Residues: CASSLRRQGENTEAFF.

The chain combines TRBV11-2 with TRBJ2-4; D not certain. The V gene lost 4 bases and the J gene lost 1 base, with 17 bases spanning the gap. Germline CDR1 reads SGHAT; CDR2 reads FQNNGV. This CDR3 contains 17 residues. The CDR3, as DNA: TGTGCCAGCAGCTCCACTCAGGCTCAGGCGGCCAAAAACATTCAGTACTTC. The encoded protein is CASSSTQAQAAKNIQYF.

This chain connects TRBV4-1 to TRBJ2-1; 9 bases align to TRBD2. CDR1 and CDR2 (germline): MGHRA, YSYEKL. V trimming: 7 bases; J trimming: 5 bases; junction bases outside the gene matches: 15. The CDR3 runs 17 residues. The CDR3 spells CASTPSGGPSLDNEQFF. As DNA, the CDR3 is TGCGCCAGCACTCCAAGCGGGGGGCCATCATTGGACAATGAGCAGTTCTTC.

The chain is built from TRBV4-3 and TRBJ2-7, with D maybe TRBD1 (5 bases). The CDR3 runs 15 residues. Germline loops: CDR1 LGHNA, CDR2 YSLEER. V lost 0 bases to trimming and J lost 3 bases, with 12 bases between them. The CDR3 spells CASSQEGRPIYEQYF. In nucleotides, the CDR3 is TGCGCCAGCAGCCAAGAGGGGCGGCCGATCTACGAGCAGTACTTC.

The chain joins TRBV6-1 to TRBJ2-7; 9 nucleotides align to TRBD1. Trimming removed 6 bases from V and 1 base from J; junction bases left unmatched: 7. The germline gives CDR1 MNHNS, CDR2 SASEGT. There are 15 residues in the CDR3. CDR3 in DNA: TGTGCCAGCAGCCTGGGACAGGGACCTTCCTACGAGCAGTACTTC. As protein: CASSLGQGPSYEQYF.

The rearrangement joins TRBV7-9 to TRBJ1-1; 9 bases map to TRBD1. Trimming removed 0 bases from V and 0 bases from J; junction bases left unmatched: 5. The CDR3 runs to 17 residues. Germline-derived CDR1 and CDR2 are SEHNR and FQNEAQ (reference sequence). CDR3 nucleotides: TGTGCCAGCAGCTTAGCACAGGGGGCAGGCATGAACACTGAAGCTTTCTTT. Its translation: CASSLAQGAGMNTEAFF.